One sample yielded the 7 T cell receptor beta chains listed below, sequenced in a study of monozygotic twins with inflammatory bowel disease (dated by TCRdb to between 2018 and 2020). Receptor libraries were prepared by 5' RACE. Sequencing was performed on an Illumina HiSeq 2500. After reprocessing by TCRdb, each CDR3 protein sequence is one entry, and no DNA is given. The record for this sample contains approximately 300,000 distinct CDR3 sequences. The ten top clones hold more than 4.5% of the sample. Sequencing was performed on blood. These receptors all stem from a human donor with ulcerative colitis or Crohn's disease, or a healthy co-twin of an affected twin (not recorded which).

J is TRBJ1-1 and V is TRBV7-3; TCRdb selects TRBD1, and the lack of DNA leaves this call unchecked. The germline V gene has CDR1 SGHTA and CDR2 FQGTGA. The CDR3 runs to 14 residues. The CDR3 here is CASSPWQGSTEAFF.

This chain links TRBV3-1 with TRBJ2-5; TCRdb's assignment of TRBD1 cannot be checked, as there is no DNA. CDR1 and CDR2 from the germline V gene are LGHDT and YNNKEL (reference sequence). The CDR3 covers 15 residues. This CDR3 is CASSQFRDGRETQYF.

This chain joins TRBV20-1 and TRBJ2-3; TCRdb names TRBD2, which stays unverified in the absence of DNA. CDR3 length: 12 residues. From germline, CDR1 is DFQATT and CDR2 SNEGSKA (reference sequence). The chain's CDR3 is CSAEGLADTQYF.

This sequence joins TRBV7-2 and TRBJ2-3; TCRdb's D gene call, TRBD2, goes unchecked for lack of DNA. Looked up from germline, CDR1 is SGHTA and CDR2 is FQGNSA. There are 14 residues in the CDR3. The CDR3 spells CASSSLKAADTQYF.

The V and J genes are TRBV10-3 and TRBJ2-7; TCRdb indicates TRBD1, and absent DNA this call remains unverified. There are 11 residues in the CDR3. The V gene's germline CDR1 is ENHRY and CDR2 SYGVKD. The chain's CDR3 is CAISGQYEQYF.

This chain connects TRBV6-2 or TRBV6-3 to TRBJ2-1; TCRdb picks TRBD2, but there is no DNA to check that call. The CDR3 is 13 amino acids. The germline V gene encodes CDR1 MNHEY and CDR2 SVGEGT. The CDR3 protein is CASSGLLPNEQFF.

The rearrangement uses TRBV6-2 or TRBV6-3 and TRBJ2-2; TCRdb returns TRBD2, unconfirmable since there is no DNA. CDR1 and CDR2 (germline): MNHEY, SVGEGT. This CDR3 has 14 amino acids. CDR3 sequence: CASSSGVNTGELFF.